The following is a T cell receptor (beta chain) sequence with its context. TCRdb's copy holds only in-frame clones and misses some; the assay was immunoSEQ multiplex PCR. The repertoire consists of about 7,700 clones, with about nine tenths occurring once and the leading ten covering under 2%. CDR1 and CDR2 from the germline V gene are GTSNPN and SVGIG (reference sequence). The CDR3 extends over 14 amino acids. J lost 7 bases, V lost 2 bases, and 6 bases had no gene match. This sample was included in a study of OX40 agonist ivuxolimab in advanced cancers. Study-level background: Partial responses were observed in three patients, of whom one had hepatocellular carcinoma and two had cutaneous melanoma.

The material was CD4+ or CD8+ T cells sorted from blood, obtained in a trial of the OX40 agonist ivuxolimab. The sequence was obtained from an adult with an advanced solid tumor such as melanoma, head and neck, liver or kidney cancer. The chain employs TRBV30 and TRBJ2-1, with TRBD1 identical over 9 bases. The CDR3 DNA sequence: TGTGCCTGGAGTCCCCGGGACAGGGTTAATGAGCAGTTCTTC. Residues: CAWSPRDRVNEQFF.